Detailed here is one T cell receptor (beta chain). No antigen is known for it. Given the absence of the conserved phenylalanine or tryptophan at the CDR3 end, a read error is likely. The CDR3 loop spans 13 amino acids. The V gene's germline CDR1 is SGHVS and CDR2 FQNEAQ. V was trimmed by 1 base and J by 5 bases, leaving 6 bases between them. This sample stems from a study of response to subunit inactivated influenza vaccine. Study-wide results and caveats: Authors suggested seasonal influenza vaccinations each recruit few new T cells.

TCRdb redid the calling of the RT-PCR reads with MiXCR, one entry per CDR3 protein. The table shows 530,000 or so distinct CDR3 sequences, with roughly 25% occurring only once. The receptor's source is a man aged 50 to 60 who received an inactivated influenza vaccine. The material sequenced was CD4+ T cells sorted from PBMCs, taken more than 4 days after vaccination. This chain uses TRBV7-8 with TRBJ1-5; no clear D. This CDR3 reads CASSLDDDQPQHL. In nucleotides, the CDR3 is TGTGCCAGCAGCTTAGATGACGATCAGCCCCAGCATTTA.